These 19 T cell receptor beta chains came from one sample sequenced in a study of T cell changes during pregnancy in multiple sclerosis. The assay was immunoSEQ multiplex PCR, and TCRdb's table has in-frame clones only and misses some. The data contain tens of thousands of clones, approximately 91% of them singletons. This specimen was CD8+ T cells from peripheral blood mononuclear cells, taken in the third trimester of pregnancy. All receptors derive from a female donor with multiple sclerosis, enrolled in a pregnancy study.

The chain uses TRBV5-1 and TRBJ2-2; 9 bases map to TRBD2. This CDR3 spans 17 amino acids. Per germline, CDR1 SGHRS and CDR2 YFSETQ. V shed 0 bases and J 5 bases; nucleotides not matched to a gene: 8. CDR3 nucleotide sequence: TGCGCCAGCAGCTTGGCCATGGGACTAGCTTCAACCGGGGAGCTGTTTTTT. It encodes CASSLAMGLASTGELFF.

The chain is built from TRBV28 and TRBJ2-7; no definite D call. The CDR3 has 14 residues. Germline CDR1 MDHEN, CDR2 SYDVKM. Trimming removed 2 bases from V and 2 bases from J, with 10 bases in between. In DNA form, the CDR3 reads TGTGCCAGCAGTTTACAAGTTCCTACCTACGAGCAGTACTTC. Amino acid sequence: CASSLQVPTYEQYF.

This rearrangement joins TRBV19 to TRBJ2-5, with TRBD1 as a possible D gene (6 bases). The CDR3 extends over 14 amino acids. Germline CDR1 is LNHDA and CDR2 is SQIVND (reference sequence). V was shortened by 5 bases and J by 0 bases, with 10 bases between the two germline ends. DNA of the CDR3: TGTGCCAGTAGTGTGGACAGAAACCAAGAGACCCAGTACTTC. Translation: CASSVDRNQETQYF.

The chain carries TRBV30 and TRBJ2-7; D is possibly TRBD2 (6 bases). The V end lost 1 base, the J end lost 0 bases, and 16 bases lay between the germline ends. This CDR3 region has 16 residues. The germline V gene encodes CDR1 GTSNPN and CDR2 SVGIG (reference sequence). In nucleotides, the CDR3 is TGTGCCTGGAGTGGGCCTTGGGACTCCAACTCCTACGAGCAGTACTTC. Translating gives CAWSGPWDSNSYEQYF. Using reference TRBV30 and TRBJ2-7 for the parts outside the CDR3, the full variable domain is SQTIHQWPATLVQPVGSPLSLECTVEGTSNPNLYWYRQAAGRGLQLLFYSVGIGQISSEVPQNLSASRPQDRQFILSSKKLLLSDSGFYLCAWSGPWDSNSYEQYFGPGTRLTVT.

The chain recombines TRBV4-3 with TRBJ2-7; the D gene is possibly TRBD2 (5 bases). V lost 1 base and J lost 0, with 10 bases in between. The CDR3 loop spans 15 amino acids. CDR1 LGHNA and CDR2 YSLEER come from the germline V gene. The CDR3 loop reads CASSQGTVSSYEQYF. The CDR3 nucleotides read TGCGCCAGCAGCCAAGGGACTGTGAGCTCCTACGAGCAGTACTTC.

The rearrangement uses TRBV5-4 and TRBJ2-2, with a weak D call TRBD2 (6 bases). V lost 3 bases and J 4 bases, leaving 16 bases between the germline ends. Germline CDR1 reads SGHNT; CDR2 reads YYREEE (reference sequence). This CDR3 contains 16 residues. DNA of the CDR3: TGTGCCAGCAGCTCGACTAGTTCGCTATCCACCGGGGAGCTGTTTTTT. Its protein is CASSSTSSLSTGELFF.

The genes are TRBV18 and TRBJ1-4; no clear D gene. Between the trimmed V and J ends, which lost 4 bases and 4 bases, there was a span of 13 bases. CDR3 length: 15 residues. Germline loops: CDR1 KGHSH, CDR2 LQKENI. CDR3 coding DNA: TGTGCCAGCTCACGACCGGTACTAAATAATGAAAAACTGTTTTTT. Its protein product is CASSRPVLNNEKLFF.

The genes are TRBV5-5 and TRBJ2-7, with TRBD2 as a possible D gene (5 bases). This CDR3 is 14 amino acids long. V was pared by 2 bases and J by 4 bases, with 13 bases between. Germline-derived CDR1 and CDR2 are SGHKS and YYEKEE (reference sequence). The CDR3 nucleotides read TGTGCCAGCAGCTTTGGAGGAGTCACTTACGAGCAGTACTTC. This translates into CASSFGGVTYEQYF.

Comment on this clone: This sample also contains other DNA sequences that code for the same CDR3. The rearrangement joins TRBV5-1 to TRBJ1-1, with unresolved D. Germline-derived CDR1 and CDR2 are SGHRS and YFSETQ. The CDR3 covers 11 residues. The ends were cut back, 0 bases at V and 7 bases at J, with 4 bases in the middle. The CDR3 nucleotides are TGCGCCAGCAGCTTGGACGGTGAAGCTTTCTTT. This sequence encodes CASSLDGEAFF.

V usage is TRBV4-2 and J usage is TRBJ2-7; TRBD2 agrees at 8 bases. This CDR3 contains 17 residues. Looked up from germline, CDR1 is LGHNA and CDR2 is YNFKEQ. Germline trimming cut 0 bases from V and 3 bases from J; bases unmatched to any gene: 10. The CDR3 region has the DNA TGTGCCAGCAGCCAAGAGGGAGGAGCGGGAGTTAGCTACGAGCAGTACTTC. Its translation is CASSQEGGAGVSYEQYF.

The V gene is TRBV7-3, the J gene TRBJ2-7; the match to TRBD2 covers 9 bases. The CDR3 runs to 15 residues. The junction had 4 bases not matched to a gene; V was cut back by 0 bases and J by 4 bases. Germline V gene data show CDR1 as SGHTA and CDR2 as FQGTGA. CDR3 bases: TGTGCCAGCAGCTTAACCCCTAGCGGGAAGTACGAGCAGTACTTC. Residues: CASSLTPSGKYEQYF.

This chain connects TRBV5-1 to TRBJ1-2; 10 bases fit TRBD1. V lost 4 bases and J lost 4; bases outside the gene matches: 4. Germline V gives CDR1 SGHRS, CDR2 YFSETQ. The CDR3 totals 14 residues. The CDR3 sequence: CASSPTGGFYGYTF. In DNA form, the CDR3 reads TGCGCCAGCAGCCCGACAGGGGGCTTCTATGGCTACACCTTC.

V is TRBV5-5 and J is TRBJ2-7; tentatively, D is TRBD1 (5 bases). V lost 3 bases and J lost 0, with 7 bases in between. Per germline, CDR1 SGHKS and CDR2 YYEKEE (reference sequence). CDR3 size: 13 residues. The DNA for the CDR3 is TGTGCCAGCAGCTCAGGGATCTCCTACGAGCAGTACTTC. Translating it yields CASSSGISYEQYF.

The count of this clone is one. CDR3 protein: CSVEESPYEQYF. DNA of the CDR3: TGCAGCGTTGAAGAATCCCCGTACGAGCAGTACTTC. The V gene is TRBV29-1, the J gene TRBJ2-7, with D uncertain. V gave up 0 bases and J gave up 4 bases, with 7 bases separating them. Germline assignment: CDR1 SQVTM and CDR2 ANQGSEA. The CDR3 is 12 residues long.

On this clone: Other nucleotide sequences from this sample produce the same CDR3. The rearrangement joins TRBV11-3 to TRBJ1-1, with D tentatively TRBD1 (5 bases). This CDR3 comprises 15 residues. Trimming cost V 3 bases and J 0 bases, with 11 bases left between them. The germline CDR1 and CDR2 sequences are SGHNT and YENEEA. The CDR3 DNA sequence: TGTGCCAGCAGCTTTAAAGGACAATTGAACACTGAAGCTTTCTTT. Its protein is CASSFKGQLNTEAFF.

The chain is built from TRBV30 and TRBJ2-3; the D gene is possibly TRBD2 (6 bases). V lost 5 bases, J lost 0 bases, and 15 bases lay in between. The CDR3 runs 15 residues. Germline lookup yields CDR1 GTSNPN and CDR2 SVGIG (reference sequence). The CDR3 DNA is TGTGCCTGGGACGTTATGGGGGGTAGCACAGATACGCAGTATTTT. This encodes CAWDVMGGSTDTQYF.

This clone was seen a few times. The chain carries TRBV5-4 and TRBJ1-2; D is uncertain. In germline, CDR1 is SGHNT, CDR2 YYREEE (reference sequence). The CDR3 is made up of 14 amino acids. Trimming removed 4 bases at V and 5 bases at J, with 15 bases between. The CDR3 bases are TGTGCCAGCAGCCCACCCGGGGAGGGTTATGGCTACACCTTC. Amino acid sequence: CASSPPGEGYGYTF.

The chain couples TRBV4-1 to TRBJ1-1, with TRBD1 as a possible D gene (6 bases). V was clipped by 6 bases and J by 1 base, with 9 bases between them. The germline V gene has CDR1 MGHRA and CDR2 YSYEKL. This CDR3 comprises 13 residues. This CDR3 reads CASSLDRNTEAFF. The CDR3 region has the DNA TGCGCCAGCAGTCTGGACAGGAACACTGAAGCTTTCTTT.

The V gene is TRBV10-3, the J gene TRBJ2-7; 9 nucleotides line up with TRBD1. Germline V gene data show CDR1 as ENHRY and CDR2 as SYGVKD. This CDR3 spans 14 amino acids. The V gene end was trimmed by 6 bases and the J gene end by 6 bases; junction bases not matched to a gene: 9. The CDR3 loop is CAISPTGGHPEQYF. The CDR3 DNA sequence: TGTGCCATCAGCCCGACAGGGGGGCACCCCGAGCAGTACTTC.